Below are 18 T cell receptor beta chains sequenced from a single sample in a study of CD4+ T cells in melanoma. Sequenced by immunoSEQ multiplex PCR; TCRdb stores in-frame clones only, minus some. This table holds around 18,000 clones, about 80% found once. The sequenced sample was cells from a culture (not recorded whether cultured in vitro). These receptors were obtained from a human donor with melanoma.

This clone was picked up a small number of times. This sequence joins TRBV6-6 and TRBJ1-1, with D uncertain. The V gene's germline CDR1 is MNHNY and CDR2 SVGAGI (reference sequence). This CDR3 comprises 14 residues. V dropped 3 bases and J dropped 6 bases, with 14 bases sitting between them. CDR3 amino acids: CASSYEGGAPEAFF. The CDR3 DNA reads as TGTGCCAGCAGTTATGAGGGAGGCGCGCCTGAAGCTTTCTTT.

The gene calls are TRBV11-2 and TRBJ1-2; D perhaps matches TRBD1 (6 bases). Trimming left V 5 bases short and J 2 bases short, with 15 bases between. Germline V gene lookup returns CDR1 SGHAT and CDR2 FQNNGV. The length of the CDR3 is 15 residues. The CDR3 region is CASSPRGQHNYGYTF. The DNA of the CDR3 is TGTGCCAGCAGCCCTCGTGGACAGCACAACTATGGCTACACCTTC.

The J gene is TRBJ1-1, the V gene TRBV6-5; D may be TRBD1 (6 bases). V was shortened by 2 bases and J by 6 bases, with 10 bases between the two germline ends. Germline CDR1 MNHEY, CDR2 SVGAGI. The CDR3 is 13 amino acids. CDR3 protein: CASSYGGPSEAFF. In DNA form, the CDR3 reads TGTGCCAGCAGTTACGGGGGGCCTTCTGAAGCTTTCTTT.

The gene calls are TRBV30 and TRBJ1-6; tentative D call: TRBD1 (6 bases). Germline-derived CDR1 and CDR2 are GTSNPN and SVGIG (reference sequence). The CDR3 is 14 residues long. The ends were cut back, 2 bases at V and 8 bases at J, with 13 bases in the middle. The CDR3 is CAWSRGLGDSPLHF. As DNA, the CDR3 is TGTGCCTGGAGTCGGGGGCTTGGGGATTCACCCCTCCACTTT.

V and J are TRBV5-1 and TRBJ2-2; D ambiguous. V was shortened by 1 base and J by 1 base, with 5 bases between the two germline ends. This CDR3 is built from 14 residues. The V gene's germline CDR1 is SGHRS and CDR2 YFSETQ. As DNA, the CDR3 is TGCGCCAGCAGCTTGCGTCAGAACACCGGGGAGCTGTTTTTT. Its protein product is CASSLRQNTGELFF.

The rearrangement links TRBV27 to TRBJ2-1; 9 nucleotides agree with TRBD2. Germline CDR1 is MNHEY and CDR2 is SMNVEV (reference sequence). The length of the CDR3 is 15 residues. After removal of 6 bases from V and 15 bases from J, the junction contained 18 bases not matched to a gene. The CDR3 is CASRRERGSGGLLFF. The CDR3 DNA reads as TGTGCCAGCAGGAGGGAGAGGGGTAGCGGGGGCCTTCTGTTCTTC.

The chain combines TRBV19 with TRBJ2-2; unclear D gene. CDR3 size: 16 residues. Trimming removed 4 bases from V and 2 bases from J, with 14 bases in between. Per germline, CDR1 LNHDA and CDR2 SQIVND (reference sequence). In nucleotides, the CDR3 is TGTGCCAGTAGTACCAGGTCCGGCGCCAACACCGGGGAGCTGTTTTTT. Residues: CASSTRSGANTGELFF.

This chain links TRBV27 with TRBJ2-5; D is perhaps TRBD1 or TRBD2 (5 bases each). The length of the CDR3 is 14 residues. Germline V lookup: CDR1 MNHEY, CDR2 SMNVEV (reference sequence). The V and J ends lost 5 bases and 5 bases respectively, with 15 bases between them. This CDR3 is CASSRDRFRETQYF. Written as DNA, the CDR3 is TGTGCCAGCAGTCGGGACCGATTTAGGGAGACCCAGTACTTC.

The V call is TRBV18, the J call TRBJ2-5, with a possible D match to TRBD2 (6 bases). V was shortened by 2 bases and J by 4 bases, with 17 bases between the two germline ends. Germline V gives CDR1 KGHSH, CDR2 LQKENI. The CDR3 contains 16 residues. DNA of the CDR3: TGTGCCAGCTCACCATACGGGGGACTTAATAGAGAGACCCAGTACTTC. Its protein product is CASSPYGGLNRETQYF.

The chain links TRBV30 to TRBJ1-3, with D perhaps matching TRBD1 (6 bases). Germline CDR1 GTSNPN, CDR2 SVGIG (reference sequence). V was shortened by 4 bases and J by 5 bases, with 18 bases between the two germline ends. The CDR3 is 15 residues long. The CDR3 DNA reads TGTGCCTGGACCTTAGATGGGACATCGCGAAACACCATATATTTT. Amino acid sequence: CAWTLDGTSRNTIYF.

V and J are TRBV5-4 and TRBJ2-3; the match to TRBD2 covers 7 bases. V lost 5 bases and J lost 2; bases outside the gene matches: 8. This CDR3 has 15 amino acids. In germline, CDR1 is SGHNT, CDR2 YYREEE (reference sequence). CDR3 DNA sequence: TGTGCCAGCAGTCCCCCCGCGGGGGACACAGATACGCAGTATTTT. Amino acids: CASSPPAGDTDTQYF. Using reference TRBV5-4 and TRBJ2-3 for the parts outside the CDR3, the full variable domain is ETGVTQSPTHLIKTRGQQVTLRCSSQSGHNTVSWYQQALGQGPQFIFQYYREEENGRGNFPPRFSGLQFPNYSSELNVNALELDDSALYLCASSPPAGDTDTQYFGPGTRLTVL.

This sequence joins TRBV9 and TRBJ2-5, with TRBD1 matching 9 bases. Per the germline V gene, CDR1 is SGDLS and CDR2 is YYNGEE. V was pared by 4 bases and J by 2 bases, with 6 bases of the junction left unmatched. The CDR3 is 15 residues long. This CDR3 is CASSSGTGRQETQYF. CDR3 coding DNA: TGTGCCAGCAGCAGCGGGACAGGGCGACAAGAGACCCAGTACTTC. The full variable domain, rest sourced from reference TRBV9 and TRBJ2-5, is DSGVTQTPKHLITATGQRVTLRCSPRSGDLSVYWYQQSLDQGLQFLIQYYNGEERAKGNILERFSAQQFPDLHSELNLSSLELGDSALYFCASSSGTGRQETQYFGPGTRLLVL.

The V call is TRBV16, the J call TRBJ1-1; D is unclear. CDR3 size: 13 residues. Trimming left V 3 bases short and J 6 bases short, with 11 bases between. Per germline, CDR1 KGHSY and CDR2 FQNENV. CDR3 sequence (DNA): TGTGCCAGCAGCCATAGGGCCAGTGCTGAAGCTTTCTTT. Translating gives CASSHRASAEAFF. Filled out from reference TRBV16 and TRBJ1-1, the complete variable domain reads GEEVAQTPKHLVRGEGQKAKLYCAPIKGHSYVFWYQQVLKNEFKFLISFQNENVFDETGMPKERFSAKCLPNSPCSLEIQATKLEDSAVYFCASSHRASAEAFFGQGTRLTVV.

This chain's CDR3 is CSVGLAGRYSSYNEQFF. The CDR3 bases are TGCAGCGTCGGACTAGCGGGGAGGTATAGCTCCTACAATGAGCAGTTCTTC. V is TRBV29-1 and J is TRBJ2-1; 12 bases match TRBD2. CDR3 size: 17 residues. In germline, CDR1 is SQVTM, CDR2 ANQGSEA. V shed 6 bases, J shed 0 bases, and the junction held 9 bases outside the gene matches.

V gene TRBV25-1 combines with J gene TRBJ1-2; 7 nucleotides line up with TRBD1. J lost 1 base, V lost 5 bases, and 4 bases had no gene match. The CDR3 is 14 amino acids. Looked up from germline, CDR1 is MGHDK and CDR2 is SYGVNS. CDR3 bases: TGTGCCAGCAGTCCAGGGGGGAATAACTATGGCTACACCTTC. This encodes CASSPGGNNYGYTF.

The chain links TRBV2 to TRBJ1-1, with no clear D. Trimming took 9 bases from V and 0 from J, leaving 11 bases between them. Germline CDR1 SNHLY, CDR2 FYNNEI. CDR3 length equals 13 residues. CDR3 nucleotides: TGTGCCAGACATGTAGTAATGAACACTGAAGCTTTCTTT. It yields the protein CARHVVMNTEAFF.

This clone was picked up one time. The chain uses TRBV5-6 and TRBJ1-2; 7 bases fit TRBD1. The CDR3 contains 15 residues. V lost 4 bases and J lost 5; bases outside the gene matches: 11. Germline V gene sequence: CDR1 SGHDT, CDR2 YYEEEE. The chain's CDR3 is CASSTDREPRYGYTF. The CDR3 nucleotides read TGTGCCAGCAGCACAGACAGGGAGCCGCGGTATGGCTACACCTTC.

The chain is built from TRBV27 and TRBJ2-1, with 8 bases matching TRBD2. J lost 10 bases, V lost 6 bases, and 8 bases had no gene match. The CDR3 contains 13 residues. Germline values: CDR1 MNHEY, CDR2 SMNVEV (reference sequence). The CDR3: CASRRAGVREQFF. Written as DNA, the CDR3 is TGTGCCAGCAGGCGAGCGGGGGTACGGGAGCAGTTCTTC.